This T cell receptor (beta chain) was identified during a study of Graves' ophthalmopathy and Graves' hyperthyroidism. The table lists this clonotype with a few counts. A read error may produce the germline difference seen at one junction end. CDR3 regions of TCR beta were amplified from RNA transcripts. HTBI primers were employed in first-round RT-PCR, then a second-round multiplex PCR followed. TCRdb recomputed calls from the multiplex PCR reads with MiXCR, one row per CDR3 protein. The data hold 650,000 to 900,000 distinct CDR3 sequences, with 40% observed a single time. The CDR3 has 14 amino acids. The V gene's germline CDR1 is LNHDA and CDR2 SQIVND (reference sequence).

Material: peripheral blood. This chain connects TRBV19 to TRBJ2-7; D possibly corresponds to TRBD2 (6 bases). The sequence derives from an adult man with Graves' ophthalmopathy. The CDR3 DNA reads TGTGCCAGTAGTGCGACCCGGGACTCCCACGAGCAGTACTTC. Translated, it gives CASSATRDSHEQYF.